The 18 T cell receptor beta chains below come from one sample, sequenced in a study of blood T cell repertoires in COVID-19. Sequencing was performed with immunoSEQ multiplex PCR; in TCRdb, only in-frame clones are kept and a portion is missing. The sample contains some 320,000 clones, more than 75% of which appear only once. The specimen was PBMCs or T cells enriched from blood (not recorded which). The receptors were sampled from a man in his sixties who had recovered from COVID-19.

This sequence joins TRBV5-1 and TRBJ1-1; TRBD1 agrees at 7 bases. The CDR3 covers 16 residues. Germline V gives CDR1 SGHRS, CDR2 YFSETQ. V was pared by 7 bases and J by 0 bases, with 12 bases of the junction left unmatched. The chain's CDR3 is CASVPGGTAMNTEAFF. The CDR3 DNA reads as TGCGCCAGCGTCCCAGGGGGGACAGCAATGAACACTGAAGCTTTCTTT.

The DNA for the CDR3 is TGTGCCAGCAGCTTAGTAGACAATGAGCAGTTCTTC. This gives the protein CASSLVDNEQFF. The chain links TRBV7-9 to TRBJ2-1; D call uncertain. Per the germline V gene, CDR1 is SEHNR and CDR2 is FQNEAQ (reference sequence). CDR3 length equals 12 residues. The V end lost 1 base, the J end lost 5 bases, and 3 bases lay between the germline ends.

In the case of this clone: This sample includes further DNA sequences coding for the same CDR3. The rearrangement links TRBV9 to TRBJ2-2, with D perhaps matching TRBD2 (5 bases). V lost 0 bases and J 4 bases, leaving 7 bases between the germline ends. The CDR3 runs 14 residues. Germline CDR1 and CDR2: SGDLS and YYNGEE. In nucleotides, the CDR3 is TGTGCCAGCAGCGTAGGAGGAGGCACCGGGGAGCTGTTTTTT. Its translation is CASSVGGGTGELFF.

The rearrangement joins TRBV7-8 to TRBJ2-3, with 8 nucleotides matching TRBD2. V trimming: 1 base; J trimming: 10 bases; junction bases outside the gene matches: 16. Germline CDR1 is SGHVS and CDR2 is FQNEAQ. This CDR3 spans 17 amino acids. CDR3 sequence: CASSLVVSGSPIGSQYF. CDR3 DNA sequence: TGTGCCAGCAGCTTAGTAGTCAGCGGGAGCCCCATTGGTTCGCAGTATTTT. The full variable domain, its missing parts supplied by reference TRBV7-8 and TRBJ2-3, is GAGVSQSPRYKVAKRGQDVALRCDPISGHVSLFWYQQALGQGPEFLTYFQNEAQLDKSGLPSDRFFAERPEGSVSTLKIQRTQQEDSAVYLCASSLVVSGSPIGSQYFGPGTRLTVL.

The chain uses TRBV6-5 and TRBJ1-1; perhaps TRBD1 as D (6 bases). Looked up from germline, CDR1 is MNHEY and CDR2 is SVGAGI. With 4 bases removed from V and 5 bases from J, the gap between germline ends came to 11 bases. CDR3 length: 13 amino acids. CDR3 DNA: TGTGCCAGCAGTTCCCACACAGGGACTGAAGCTTTCTTT. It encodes CASSSHTGTEAFF.

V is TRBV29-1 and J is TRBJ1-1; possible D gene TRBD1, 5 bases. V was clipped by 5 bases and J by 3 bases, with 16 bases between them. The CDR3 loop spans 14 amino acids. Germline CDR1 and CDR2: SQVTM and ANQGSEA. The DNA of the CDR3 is TGCAGCGTTCTTGGTGGCAGGGTGGACACTGAAGCTTTCTTT. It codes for CSVLGGRVDTEAFF.

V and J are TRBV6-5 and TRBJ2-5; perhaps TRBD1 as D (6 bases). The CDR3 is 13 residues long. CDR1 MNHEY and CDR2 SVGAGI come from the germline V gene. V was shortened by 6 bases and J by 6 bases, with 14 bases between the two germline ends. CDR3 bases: TGTGCCAGCAGGGCGACAGGAACTAAGACCCAGTACTTC. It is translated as CASRATGTKTQYF.

The CDR3 loop is CAINGAGTDTQYF. The CDR3, as DNA: TGTGCCATCAACGGGGCGGGGACAGATACGCAGTATTTT. The genes are TRBV10-3 and TRBJ2-3, with D perhaps matching TRBD2 (6 bases). The CDR3 totals 13 residues. V was cut by 7 bases and J by 3 bases, with 11 bases left in between. In germline, CDR1 is ENHRY, CDR2 SYGVKD.

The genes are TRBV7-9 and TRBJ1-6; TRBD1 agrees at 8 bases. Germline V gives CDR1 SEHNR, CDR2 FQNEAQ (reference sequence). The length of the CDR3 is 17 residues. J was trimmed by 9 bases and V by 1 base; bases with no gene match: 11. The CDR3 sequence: CASSLGGRGQWSSPLHF. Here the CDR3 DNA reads TGTGCCAGCAGCTTAGGGGGCAGGGGGCAATGGAGTTCACCCCTCCACTTT.

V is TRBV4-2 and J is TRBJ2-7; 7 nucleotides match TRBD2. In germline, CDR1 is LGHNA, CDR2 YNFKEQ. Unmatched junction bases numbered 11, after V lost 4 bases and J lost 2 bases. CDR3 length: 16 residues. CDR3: CASSPQNGLVAYEQYF. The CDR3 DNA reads TGTGCCAGCAGCCCTCAAAACGGACTAGTCGCCTACGAGCAGTACTTC.

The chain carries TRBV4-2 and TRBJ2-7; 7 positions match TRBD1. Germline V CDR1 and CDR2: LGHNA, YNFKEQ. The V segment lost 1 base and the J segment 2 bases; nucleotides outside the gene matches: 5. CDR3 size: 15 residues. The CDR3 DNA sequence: TGTGCCAGCAGCCAAGGGACGGGACAGCCCTACGAGCAGTACTTC. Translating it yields CASSQGTGQPYEQYF.

CDR3 in amino acids: CASSRTPIGRVSTDTQYF. The CDR3 coding sequence is TGTGCCAGCAGCCGAACGCCGATCGGGAGAGTCAGCACAGATACGCAGTATTTT. This chain joins TRBV3-1 (or the pseudogene TRBV3-2) and TRBJ2-3; the D gene is possibly TRBD2 (6 bases). Trimming took 4 bases from V and 0 from J, leaving 20 bases between them. The CDR3 spans 18 residues. Germline V CDR1 and CDR2: LGHDT, YNNKEL (reference sequence).

The CDR3 region is CASSLESGYGYTF. The CDR3 nucleotides read TGTGCCAGCAGCTTAGAGTCGGGATATGGCTACACCTTC. This chain links TRBV7-9 with TRBJ1-2; D gene unclear. The CDR3 covers 13 residues. Germline loops: CDR1 SEHNR, CDR2 FQNEAQ (reference sequence). V shed 1 base and J shed 5 bases, with 8 bases lying between them.

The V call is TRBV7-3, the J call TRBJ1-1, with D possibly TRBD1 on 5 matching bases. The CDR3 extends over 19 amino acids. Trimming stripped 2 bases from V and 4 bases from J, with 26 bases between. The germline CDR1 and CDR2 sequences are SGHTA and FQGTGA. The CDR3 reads CASSLGVGGQGLGTTEAFF. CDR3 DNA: TGTGCCAGCAGCTTAGGCGTCGGGGGTCAGGGCTTAGGGACCACTGAAGCTTTCTTT.

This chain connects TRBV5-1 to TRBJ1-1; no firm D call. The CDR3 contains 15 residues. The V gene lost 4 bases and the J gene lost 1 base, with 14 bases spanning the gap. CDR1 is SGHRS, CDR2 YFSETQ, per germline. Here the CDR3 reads CASSNLYAGNTEAFF. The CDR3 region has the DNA TGCGCCAGCAGCAACCTCTACGCAGGGAACACTGAAGCTTTCTTT.

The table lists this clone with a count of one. The CDR3 coding sequence is TGCGCCAGCAGCCCCCGGGGGCTAGCGGGGGAAGAGACCCAGTACTTC. Its protein product is CASSPRGLAGEETQYF. The V and J genes are TRBV4-1 and TRBJ2-5, with 10 nucleotides matching TRBD2. CDR1 and CDR2 from the germline V gene are MGHRA and YSYEKL. The CDR3 spans 16 residues. The V and J ends lost 4 bases and 3 bases, in that order; junction bases with no gene match: 8.

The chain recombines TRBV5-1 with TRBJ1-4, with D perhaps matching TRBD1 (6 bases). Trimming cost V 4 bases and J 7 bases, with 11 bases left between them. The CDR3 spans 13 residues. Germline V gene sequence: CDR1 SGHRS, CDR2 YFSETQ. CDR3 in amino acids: CASSTRDTEKLFF. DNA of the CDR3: TGCGCCAGCAGCACAAGGGACACTGAAAAACTGTTTTTT. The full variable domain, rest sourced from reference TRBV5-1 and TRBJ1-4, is KAGVTQTPRYLIKTRGQQVTLSCSPISGHRSVSWYQQTPGQGLQFLFEYFSETQRNKGNFPGRFSGRQFSNSRSEMNVSTLELGDSALYLCASSTRDTEKLFFGSGTQLSVL.

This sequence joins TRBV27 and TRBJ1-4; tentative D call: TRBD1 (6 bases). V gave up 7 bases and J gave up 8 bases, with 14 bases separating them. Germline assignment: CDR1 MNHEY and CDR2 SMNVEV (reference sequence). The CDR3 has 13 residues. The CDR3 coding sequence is TGTGCCAGCATGGGGGCAGGGGAGGAAAAACTGTTTTTT. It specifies CASMGAGEEKLFF.